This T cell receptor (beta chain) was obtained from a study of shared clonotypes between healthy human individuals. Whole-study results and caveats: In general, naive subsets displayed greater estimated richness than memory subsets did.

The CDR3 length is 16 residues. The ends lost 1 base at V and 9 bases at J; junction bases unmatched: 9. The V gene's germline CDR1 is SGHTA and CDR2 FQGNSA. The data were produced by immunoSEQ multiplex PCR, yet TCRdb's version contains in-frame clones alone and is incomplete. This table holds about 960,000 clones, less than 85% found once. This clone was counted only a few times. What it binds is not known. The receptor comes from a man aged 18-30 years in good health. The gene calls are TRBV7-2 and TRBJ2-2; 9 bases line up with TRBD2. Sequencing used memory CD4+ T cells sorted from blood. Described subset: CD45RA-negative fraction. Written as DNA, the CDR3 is TGTGCCAGCAGCTTAGTGGATCTGGCGGGAGGGTGGGAGCTGTTTTTT. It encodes CASSLVDLAGGWELFF.